Detailed here is one T cell receptor beta chain. No antigen is known for it. The ends were cut back, 6 bases at V and 0 bases at J, with 8 bases in the middle. The CDR3 loop spans 13 amino acids. Per germline, CDR1 MNHEY and CDR2 SVGAGI. This sample is part of a study of CD8 T cells in ankylosing spondylitis. Study-level points and caveats: Certain motif variants had earlier been reported in reactive arthritis synovial fluid and blood. Apparently characteristic of ankylosing spondylitis blood was a TCR beta motif (eight highly homologous variants).

From the 5' RACE reads, TCRdb called clonotypes with MiXCR, one entry per CDR3 protein. The sample gives 180,000 or so distinct CDR3 sequences, under 14% of which show up once; 25% to 35% is in the top ten. Input material: blood, either unsorted or a sorted T cell fraction (not recorded which). This chain links TRBV6-5 with TRBJ1-1, with a weak D call TRBD1 (5 bases). The sequence was obtained from a male donor with ankylosing spondylitis or in good health (not recorded which). CDR3 coding DNA: TGTGCCAGCAGCGTCAGGGTGAACACTGAAGCTTTCTTT. Its protein product is CASSVRVNTEAFF.